These 18 T cell receptor beta chains came from one sample sequenced in a study of shared clonotypes between healthy human individuals (dated by TCRdb to the early 2020s). Libraries were constructed by the immunoSEQ multiplex PCR assay. TCRdb took over this immuneACCESS table, retaining in-frame rearrangements with V and J assigned. Such tables are incomplete; in checked studies, under half of the missing clones stem from an unresolved V gene, and the remainder is unexplained. For this sample there are over 750,000 clones; 90% to 97% appear just once. Clones ranked in the top ten supply over 0.2% of the sample. CD8 naive samples were obtained by positive selection for CCR7 among CD45RO-negative cells, yielding a CD45RA+CCR7+ population from which TemRA cells were excluded. What was sequenced was naive CD8+ T cells sorted from blood. The cell subset or site tag for this specimen amounts to: CD45RA+CCR7+. The receptors stem from a man aged 30 to 39 in good health.

V is TRBV18 and J is TRBJ1-1; D not resolved. CDR1 and CDR2 from the germline V gene are KGHSH and LQKENI. Trimming took 6 bases from V and 0 from J, leaving 14 bases between them. The CDR3 has 15 amino acids. The CDR3 protein is CASSQLEGLNTEAFF. CDR3 nucleotides: TGTGCCAGCTCCCAATTGGAAGGGTTGAACACTGAAGCTTTCTTT. The full variable domain, completed using reference TRBV18 and TRBJ1-1, is NAGVMQNPRHLVRRRGQEARLRCSPMKGHSHVYWYRQLPEEGLKFMVYLQKENIIDESGMPKERFSAEFPKEGPSILRIQQVVRGDSAAYFCASSQLEGLNTEAFFGQGTRLTVV.

This clone was seen once. V usage is TRBV11-2 and J usage is TRBJ2-1, with TRBD1 as a possible D gene (7 bases). Germline CDR1 and CDR2: SGHAT and FQNNGV. Trimming left V 7 bases short and J 0 bases short, with 16 bases between. The CDR3 has 16 amino acids. In nucleotides, the CDR3 is TGTGCCAGCACCGCAGGGGGGACGGGCTCCTACAATGAGCAGTTCTTC. Translating it yields CASTAGGTGSYNEQFF.

The V and J genes are TRBV2 and TRBJ2-7; 7 bases match TRBD1. V lost 4 bases, J lost 4 bases, and 7 bases stayed unmatched. This CDR3 has 14 amino acids. Germline CDR1 SNHLY, CDR2 FYNNEI. CDR3 in amino acids: CASSGFNRGYEQYF. As DNA, the CDR3 is TGTGCCAGCAGTGGCTTTAACAGGGGTTACGAGCAGTACTTC.

The rearrangement joins TRBV7-6 to TRBJ2-7; 10 nucleotides match TRBD1. The CDR3 contains 15 residues. The germline gives CDR1 SGHVS, CDR2 FNYEAQ. V trimming: 5 bases; J trimming: 4 bases; junction bases outside the gene matches: 8. In nucleotides, the CDR3 is TGTGCCAGCAGCCGCGGACAGGGGGAGACTTACGAGCAGTACTTC. This gives the protein CASSRGQGETYEQYF.

The rearrangement joins TRBV19 to TRBJ2-1, with D perhaps matching TRBD1 (8 bases). This CDR3 is 14 amino acids long. V gave up 4 bases and J gave up 4 bases, with 11 bases separating them. CDR1 and CDR2 (germline): LNHDA, SQIVND (reference sequence). CDR3 in DNA: TGTGCCAGTAGTAACAGGGGGGGATACAATGAGCAGTTCTTC. Protein: CASSNRGGYNEQFF. Looking up the rest from reference TRBV19 and TRBJ2-1 gives the full variable domain: DGGITQSPKYLFRKEGQNVTLSCEQNLNHDAMYWYRQDPGQGLRLIYYSQIVNDFQKGDIAEGYSVSREKKESFPLTVTSAQKNPTAFYLCASSNRGGYNEQFFGPGTRLTVL.

The table lists this clone with a count of one. The rearrangement links TRBV7-3 to TRBJ2-3, with D possibly being TRBD2 (5 bases). Trimming took 5 bases from V and 5 from J, leaving 14 bases between them. This CDR3 has 14 amino acids. Germline V gene lookup returns CDR1 SGHTA and CDR2 FQGTGA. The CDR3 coding sequence is TGTGCCAGCAGCGCACTAGGGCCGTTAGATACGCAGTATTTT. Translated, it gives CASSALGPLDTQYF.

The V and J genes are TRBV7-9 and TRBJ2-3; TRBD2 is a possible D gene (5 bases). Trimming left V 1 base short and J 3 bases short, with 11 bases between. Germline V gene sequence: CDR1 SEHNR, CDR2 FQNEAQ (reference sequence). The CDR3 is 15 amino acids. The CDR3, as DNA: TGTGCCAGCAGCTTAGTTGATTCGGGGACAGATACGCAGTATTTT. It codes for CASSLVDSGTDTQYF.

The chain joins TRBV6-5 to TRBJ1-2; D remains ambiguous. The V gene lost 0 bases and the J gene lost 8 bases, with 16 bases spanning the gap. Germline lookup yields CDR1 MNHEY and CDR2 SVGAGI. This CDR3 comprises 15 residues. The CDR3, as DNA: TGTGCCAGCAGTTACTCAATTCCTTCCGATGGGGGCTACACCTTC. Translation gives CASSYSIPSDGGYTF.

This chain connects TRBV10-1 to TRBJ2-1; D is undetermined. Germline CDR1 WNHNN, CDR2 SYGVQD (reference sequence). V was shortened by 5 bases and J by 6 bases, with 11 bases between the two germline ends. The CDR3 has 13 residues. The CDR3 loop reads CASSLELSNEQFF. The CDR3 DNA reads as TGCGCCAGCAGTCTGGAGCTTTCCAATGAGCAGTTCTTC.

The rearrangement links TRBV27 to TRBJ1-5, with D uncertain. V gave up 6 bases and J gave up 2 bases, with 14 bases separating them. Germline V gene lookup returns CDR1 MNHEY and CDR2 SMNVEV (reference sequence). The CDR3 has 15 amino acids. The CDR3 spells CASSRWPSGNQPQHF. The DNA for the CDR3 is TGTGCCAGCAGCCGGTGGCCTTCGGGCAATCAGCCCCAGCATTTT.

The rearrangement links TRBV28 to TRBJ1-2; TRBD1 matches 8 bases. The CDR3 consists of 14 residues. V trimming: 4 bases; J trimming: 2 bases; junction bases outside the gene matches: 3. Germline CDR1 reads MDHEN; CDR2 reads SYDVKM. In nucleotides, the CDR3 is TGTGCCAGCAGTTCAGGACAGGGCAACTATGGCTACACCTTC. Protein product: CASSSGQGNYGYTF.

The genes are TRBV4-3 and TRBJ2-7, with D uncertain. Trimming took off 4 bases at V and 6 bases at J, with 16 bases between the two ends. This CDR3 has 14 residues. Germline assignment: CDR1 LGHNA and CDR2 YSLEER. CDR3 bases: TGCGCCAGCAGCCGGTCGGTGAACGTCCTCGAGCAGTACTTC. This sequence encodes CASSRSVNVLEQYF.

The gene calls are TRBV9 and TRBJ2-3; 8 bases agree with TRBD1. The CDR3 contains 15 residues. The V gene's germline CDR1 is SGDLS and CDR2 YYNGEE. V shed 2 bases and J 4 bases; nucleotides not matched to a gene: 6. The CDR3 reads CASSVTGDLSDTQYF. CDR3 sequence (DNA): TGTGCCAGCAGCGTGACAGGGGACCTCTCAGATACGCAGTATTTT.

The rearrangement joins TRBV7-9 to TRBJ1-5; D perhaps matches TRBD1 (5 bases). The V end lost 6 bases, the J end lost 7 bases, and 19 bases lay between the germline ends. This CDR3 is 15 amino acids long. Germline V gives CDR1 SEHNR, CDR2 FQNEAQ (reference sequence). The CDR3 region is CASSGGSQWGQPQHF. The CDR3 nucleotides are TGTGCCAGCAGTGGCGGGTCTCAATGGGGGCAGCCCCAGCATTTT.

This rearrangement joins TRBV27 to TRBJ2-7; 8 positions agree with TRBD1. This CDR3 has 14 amino acids. J was trimmed by 7 bases and V by 2 bases; bases with no gene match: 7. Looked up from germline, CDR1 is MNHEY and CDR2 is SMNVEV (reference sequence). In DNA form, the CDR3 reads TGTGCCAGCAGTTTAGGAACGACAGGGGTTGAGCAGTACTTC. Protein: CASSLGTTGVEQYF.

This rearrangement joins TRBV27 to TRBJ2-7; TRBD2 matches at 8 bases. Trimming at V came to 2 bases and at J to 1 base, leaving 7 bases not matched to a gene. The CDR3 totals 16 residues. From germline, CDR1 is MNHEY and CDR2 SMNVEV (reference sequence). The CDR3 DNA is TGTGCCAGCAGTTTACTCTCGGCTAGCGGGTCCTACGAGCAGTACTTC. Its protein product is CASSLLSASGSYEQYF.

Comments on this clone: The same CDR3 arises from other DNA sequences in this sample as well. V usage is TRBV7-2 and J usage is TRBJ2-3, with 8 bases identical to TRBD2. This CDR3 region has 15 residues. V dropped 3 bases and J dropped 6; count of bases not matched to a gene: 8. Germline CDR1 SGHTA, CDR2 FQGNSA. The DNA of the CDR3 is TGTGCCAGCAGCTTGGGCCTAGCGGGTGTGGATACGCAGTATTTT. This translates into CASSLGLAGVDTQYF.

V and J are TRBV27 and TRBJ2-7, with D perhaps matching TRBD1 (7 bases). The CDR3 covers 15 residues. Germline V gene data show CDR1 as MNHEY and CDR2 as SMNVEV (reference sequence). Trimming removed 1 base at V and 5 bases at J, with 15 bases between. The CDR3 reads CASSLLVEGAHEQYF. The CDR3, as DNA: TGTGCCAGCAGTTTATTGGTGGAGGGGGCCCACGAGCAGTACTTC.